One TCR beta chain is described in this entry. The source of the sample is a study of blood T cell repertoires in COVID-19. Across the study: Nucleic acid was either cDNA or gDNA, and it came from T cells, B-cell-depleted T cells, or PBMCs.

The assay was immunoSEQ multiplex PCR, and TCRdb's table has in-frame clones only and misses some. Among around 230,000 clones listed, about four fifths were seen once. This CDR3 contains 13 residues. V was pared by 4 bases and J by 15 bases, with 8 bases of the junction left unmatched. The germline CDR1 and CDR2 sequences are SGDLS and YYNGEE. This TCR derives from a woman aged 45 to 65 with acute or convalescent COVID-19. The sequenced sample consisted of peripheral blood. The V call is TRBV9, the J call TRBJ2-1, with 12 bases fitting TRBD2. CDR3 sequence: CASSLKGLAGLFF. Written as DNA, the CDR3 is TGTGCCAGCAGCCTCAAAGGACTAGCGGGACTGTTCTTC. The full variable domain, its missing parts supplied by reference TRBV9 and TRBJ2-1, is DSGVTQTPKHLITATGQRVTLRCSPRSGDLSVYWYQQSLDQGLQFLIQYYNGEERAKGNILERFSAQQFPDLHSELNLSSLELGDSALYFCASSLKGLAGLFFGPGTRLTVL.